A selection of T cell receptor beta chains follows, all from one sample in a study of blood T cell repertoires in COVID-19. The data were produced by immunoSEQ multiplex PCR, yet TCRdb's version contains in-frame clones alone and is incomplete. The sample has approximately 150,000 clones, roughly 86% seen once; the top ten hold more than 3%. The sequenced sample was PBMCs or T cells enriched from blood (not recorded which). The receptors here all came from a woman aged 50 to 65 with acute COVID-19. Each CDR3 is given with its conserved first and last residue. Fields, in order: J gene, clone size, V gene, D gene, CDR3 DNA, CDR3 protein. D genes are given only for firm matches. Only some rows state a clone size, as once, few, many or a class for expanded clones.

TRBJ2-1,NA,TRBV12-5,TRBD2,TGTGCTAGTGCCTCGATCGCACCGGGGACTAGCGGGAGTTCCGACAATGAGCAGTTCTTC,CASASIAPGTSGSSDNEQFF
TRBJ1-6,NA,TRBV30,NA,TGTGCCTGGAGTGCGGGACACATCATTTATAATTCACCCCTCCACTTT,CAWSAGHIIYNSPLHF
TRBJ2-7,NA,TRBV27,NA,TGTGCCAGCAGTCCGGTTTCGTGGTCGTCCTACGAGCAGTACTTC,CASSPVSWSSYEQYF
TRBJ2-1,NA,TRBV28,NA,TGTGCCAGCAGCCCCCCTGGTGGCGGGATTCTTATGAATGAGCAGTTCTTC,CASSPPGGGILMNEQFF
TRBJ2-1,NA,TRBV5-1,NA,TGCGCCAGCAGCTTTCCGGGAGACCGCAATGAGCAGTTCTTC,CASSFPGDRNEQFF
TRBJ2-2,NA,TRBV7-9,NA,TGTGCCAGCAGCCCTGCCCGGGTGGGCGGGGAGCTGTTTTTT,CASSPARVGGELFF
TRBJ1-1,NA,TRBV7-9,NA,TGTGCCAGCAGCCTGGCGGGCGCGACTGAAGCTTTCTTT,CASSLAGATEAFF
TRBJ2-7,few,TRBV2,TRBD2,TGTGCCAGCATTTGGACTAGCGGGTCTTACGAGCAGTACTTC,CASIWTSGSYEQYF
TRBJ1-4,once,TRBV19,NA,TGTGCCAGTAGCCGACTTGGAGGGGTCGCGGAAAAACTGTTTTTT,CASSRLGGVAEKLFF
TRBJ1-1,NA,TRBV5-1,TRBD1,TGCGCCAGCAGCCCGGGACAGTTATCCACTGAAGCTTTCTTT,CASSPGQLSTEAFF
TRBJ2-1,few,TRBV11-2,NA,TGTGCCAGCAGCTTAGGGGCTACCCTCTCGGAAGAGCAGTTCTTC,CASSLGATLSEEQFF
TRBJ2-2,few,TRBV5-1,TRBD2,TGCGCCAGCGGAGCTTTGGGTCCTAGCGGTCACGACGGGGAGCTGTTTTTT,CASGALGPSGHDGELFF
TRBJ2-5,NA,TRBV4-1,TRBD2,TGCGCCAGCAGCCAATCCGGACTAGCGGTCCGAGAGACCCAGTACTTC,CASSQSGLAVRETQYF
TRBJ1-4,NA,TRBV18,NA,TGTGCCAGCTCACCCCTTTTCTCGACGACAGGCGAAAAACTGTTTTTT,CASSPLFSTTGEKLFF